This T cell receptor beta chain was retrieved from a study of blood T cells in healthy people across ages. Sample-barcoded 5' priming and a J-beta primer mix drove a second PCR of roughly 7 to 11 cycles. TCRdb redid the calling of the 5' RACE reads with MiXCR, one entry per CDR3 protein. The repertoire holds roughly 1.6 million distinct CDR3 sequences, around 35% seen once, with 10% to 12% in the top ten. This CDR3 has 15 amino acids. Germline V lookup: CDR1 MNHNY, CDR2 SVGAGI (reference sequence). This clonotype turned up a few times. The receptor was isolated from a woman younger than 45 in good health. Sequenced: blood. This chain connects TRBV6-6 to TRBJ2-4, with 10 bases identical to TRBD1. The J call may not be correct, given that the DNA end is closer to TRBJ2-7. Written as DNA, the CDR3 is TGTGCCAGCAGTTACTCGGACAGGGGGGTCGGCGAGCAGTACTTC. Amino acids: CASSYSDRGVGEQYF.